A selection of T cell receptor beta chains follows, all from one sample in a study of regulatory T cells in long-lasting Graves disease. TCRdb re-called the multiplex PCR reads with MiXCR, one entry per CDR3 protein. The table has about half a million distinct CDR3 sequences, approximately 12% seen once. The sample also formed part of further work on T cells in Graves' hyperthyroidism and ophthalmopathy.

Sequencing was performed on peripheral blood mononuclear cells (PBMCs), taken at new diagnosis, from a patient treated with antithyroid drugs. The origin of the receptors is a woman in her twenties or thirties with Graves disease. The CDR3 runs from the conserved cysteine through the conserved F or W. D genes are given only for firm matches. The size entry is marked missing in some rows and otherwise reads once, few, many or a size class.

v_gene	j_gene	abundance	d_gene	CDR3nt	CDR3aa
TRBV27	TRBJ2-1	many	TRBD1	TGTGCCAGTCGATTGGACAGGCTTAATGAGCAGTTCTTC	CASRLDRLNEQFF
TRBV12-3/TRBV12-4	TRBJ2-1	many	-	TGTGCCAGCGGTATGGGGGGTTTGTACAATGAGCAGTTCTTC	CASGMGGLYNEQFF
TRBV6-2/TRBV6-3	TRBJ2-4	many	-	TGTGCCAGCAGGCAGACAGGTTCCCGGGAAAACATTCAGTACTTC	CASRQTGSRENIQYF
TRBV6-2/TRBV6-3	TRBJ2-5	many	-	TGTGCCAGCAAACGACAGCCGGGACAGGAGATGCCGGGAGGAGCGGGATTACTCCAAGAGACCCAGTACTTC	CASKRQPGQEMPGGAGLLQETQYF
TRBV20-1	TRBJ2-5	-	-	TGCAGTGCTAGTAGAGCACAAGAGACCCAGTACTTC	CSASRAQETQYF
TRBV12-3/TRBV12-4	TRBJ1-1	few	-	TGTGCCAGCAGTTTATGGAGGAACACTGGAGCTTTCTTT	CASSLWRNTGAFF
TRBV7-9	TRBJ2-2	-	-	TGTGCCAGCGGCGCTCGGTGGGGCACCGGGGAGCTGTTTTTT	CASGARWGTGELFF
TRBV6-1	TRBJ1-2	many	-	TGTGCCAGCAGTGAGAAAGCGCGTCGGCGGATCTATGGCTACACCTTC	CASSEKARRRIYGYTF
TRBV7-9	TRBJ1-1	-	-	TGTGCCAGCACCGATGGGACCCTGACCCGATTAGAAGCTTTCTTT	CASTDGTLTRLEAFF
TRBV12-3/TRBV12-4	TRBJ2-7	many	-	TGTGCCAGCACCCAAGGGGTAATCGACGAGCAGTACTTC	CASTQGVIDEQYF
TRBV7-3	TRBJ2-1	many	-	TGTGCCAGCAGCTTGGACACCTCCTACAATGAGCAGTTCTTC	CASSLDTSYNEQFF
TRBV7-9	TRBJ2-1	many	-	TGTGCCAGCAGCTCCGCGTGGAGGCAGTTCTTC	CASSSAWRQFF
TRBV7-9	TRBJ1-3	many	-	TGTGCCAGCAGAGCAACTTTCTCTGGAAACACCATATATTTT	CASRATFSGNTIYF
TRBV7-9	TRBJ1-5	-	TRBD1	TGTGCCAGCAGCTTAGTAGGGGCTACAGGGGTAAAACAGCCCCAGCATTTT	CASSLVGATGVKQPQHF
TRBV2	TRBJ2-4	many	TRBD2	TGTGCCAGCAGTCCCGGGAGGGCTGGAAACATTCAGTACTTC	CASSPGRAGNIQYF
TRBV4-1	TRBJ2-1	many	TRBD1	TGCGCCAGCAGCCACCCGGGACAGGGAAAAAAGGGGTACAATGAGCAGTTCTTC	CASSHPGQGKKGYNEQFF
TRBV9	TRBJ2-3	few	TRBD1	TGTGCCAGCAGCGCACAGGGGTTAGAGGATACGCAGTATTTT	CASSAQGLEDTQYF
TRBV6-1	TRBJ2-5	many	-	TGTGCCAGCAGGGAATTCGGGACACAGCAAGAGACCCAGTACTTC	CASREFGTQQETQYF
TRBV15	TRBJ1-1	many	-	TGTGCCACCACCAGAGCCGGGTTGAACACTGAAGCTTTCTTT	CATTRAGLNTEAFF
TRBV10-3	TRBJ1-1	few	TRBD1	TGTGCCATCTCCCCCGGGACAGGGCGGGTGAACACTGAAGCTTTCTTT	CAISPGTGRVNTEAFF
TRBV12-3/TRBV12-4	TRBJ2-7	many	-	TGTGCCAGCACCTGGGGGCTAGCCGCCTACGAGCAGTACTTC	CASTWGLAAYEQYF
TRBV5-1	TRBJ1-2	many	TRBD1	TGCGCCAGCAGCTTGGACAGGGGGCGTGACGGCTACACCTTC	CASSLDRGRDGYTF
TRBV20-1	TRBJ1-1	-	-	TGCAGTGCTAGAGAGAGGTGGCAGGTTGACACTGAAGCTTTCTTT	CSARERWQVDTEAFF
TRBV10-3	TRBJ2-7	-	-	TGTGCCATCAGTGGGGGGACGGTCTACGAGCAGTACTTC	CAISGGTVYEQYF
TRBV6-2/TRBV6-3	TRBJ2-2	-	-	TGTGCCAGCAGTTACTCGGGGGCTCTGGGCGGGCCCGGGGAGCTGTTTTTT	CASSYSGALGGPGELFF
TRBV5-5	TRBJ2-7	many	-	TGTGCCAGCAGCTTGGGGAACGGGTTCTACGAGCAGTACTTC	CASSLGNGFYEQYF
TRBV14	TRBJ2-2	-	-	TGTGCCAGCAGCCAAGATCTAGAAGGGGAGCTGTTTTTT	CASSQDLEGELFF
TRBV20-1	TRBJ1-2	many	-	TGCAGTGCTAGAGTAACTGGGTATGGCTACACCTTC	CSARVTGYGYTF
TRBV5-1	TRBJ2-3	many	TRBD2	TGCGCCAGCAGCTTCCGGAACAGGGGTCCTAGCGGGAGTGGCACAGATACGCAGTATTTT	CASSFRNRGPSGSGTDTQYF
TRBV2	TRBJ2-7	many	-	TGTGCCAGCAGTACGACCCCTCACTACGAGCAGTACTTC	CASSTTPHYEQYF
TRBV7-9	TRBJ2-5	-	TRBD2	TGTGCCAGCAGCTTAATGGGCGGGAGGGAGACCCAGTACTTC	CASSLMGGRETQYF
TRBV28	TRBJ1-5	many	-	TGTGCCAGCAGTTTAAGACCCCTTAACGGTCAGCCCCAGCATTTT	CASSLRPLNGQPQHF
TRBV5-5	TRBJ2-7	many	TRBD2	TGTGCCAGCAGCTCGCCTAGCGGGAGCGGAGAGCAGTACTTC	CASSSPSGSGEQYF
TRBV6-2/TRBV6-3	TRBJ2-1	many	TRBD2	TGTGCCAGCAGTTACTATGGGAGCGGGAGGGCCCGTGAGCAGTTCTTC	CASSYYGSGRAREQFF
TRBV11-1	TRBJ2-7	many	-	TGTGCCAGCAGCTTAGCGCTCGGCAGGAACCTCAACTTCTACGAGCAGTACTTC	CASSLALGRNLNFYEQYF
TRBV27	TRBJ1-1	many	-	TGTGCCAGCAGTTTAGGTGACAGTCCCACTGAAGCTTTCTTT	CASSLGDSPTEAFF
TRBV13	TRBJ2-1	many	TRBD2	TGTGCCAGCAGCTTAGGCCCCGGGACTACAGGCCCCAATGAGCAGTTCTTC	CASSLGPGTTGPNEQFF
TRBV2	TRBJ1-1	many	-	TGTGCCAGTAGACAGCGAATGAACACTGAAGCTTTCTTT	CASRQRMNTEAFF
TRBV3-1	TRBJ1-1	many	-	TGTGCCAGCAGCCAAACCGTAGACAGCACTGAAGCTTTCTTT	CASSQTVDSTEAFF
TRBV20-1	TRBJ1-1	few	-	TGCAGTGCCACGGGTGGGGGGCCGGGACTCGGGACTGAAGCTTTCTTT	CSATGGGPGLGTEAFF
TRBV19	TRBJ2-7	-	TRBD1	TGTGCCAGTAGTCGTGGAGGGACAGGGAATTCCGAGCAGTACTTC	CASSRGGTGNSEQYF
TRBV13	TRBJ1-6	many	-	TGTGCCAGCAGCGCCCGGATTTCATCTTCACCCCTCCACTTT	CASSARISSSPLHF
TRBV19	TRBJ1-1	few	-	TGTGCCAGTATAGATCGGGGGTCCCGGGCGTCTGAAGCTTTCTTT	CASIDRGSRASEAFF
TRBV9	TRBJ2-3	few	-	TGTGCCAGCAGCGTAATAGCTAGCACAGATACGCAGTATTTT	CASSVIASTDTQYF
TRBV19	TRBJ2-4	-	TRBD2	TGTGCCAGTTGCCCGGGGGGGGTAGCCAAAAACATTCAGTACTTC	CASCPGGVAKNIQYF
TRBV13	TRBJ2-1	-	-	TGTGCCAGCAGCCAGGCTCGGAATGAGCAGTTCTTC	CASSQARNEQFF
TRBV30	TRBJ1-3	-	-	TGTGCCTGGACCCGACAACAGGTCTCTGGAAACACCATATATTTT	CAWTRQQVSGNTIYF
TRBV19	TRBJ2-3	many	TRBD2	TGTGCCAGTAGTGACTCGGCGGGAGATCTAGATACGCAGTATTTT	CASSDSAGDLDTQYF
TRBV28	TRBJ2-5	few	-	TGTGCCAGCAGTTTAGCGATCGAGACCCAGTACTTC	CASSLAIETQYF
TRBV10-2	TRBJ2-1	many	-	TGCGCCAGCAGCGAATTGGTTGAGCAGTTCTTC	CASSELVEQFF
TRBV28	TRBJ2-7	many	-	TGTGCCAGCAGTTCCCCCGCGGGACTCCCTTTGGAGCAGTACTTC	CASSSPAGLPLEQYF
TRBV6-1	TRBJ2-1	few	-	TGTGCCAGCAGTGAACGTTTGGTGGCCCGGAATGAGCAGTTCTTC	CASSERLVARNEQFF
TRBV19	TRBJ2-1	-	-	TGTGCCAGTGTGGGATGGGCCTACAATGAGCAGTTCTTC	CASVGWAYNEQFF